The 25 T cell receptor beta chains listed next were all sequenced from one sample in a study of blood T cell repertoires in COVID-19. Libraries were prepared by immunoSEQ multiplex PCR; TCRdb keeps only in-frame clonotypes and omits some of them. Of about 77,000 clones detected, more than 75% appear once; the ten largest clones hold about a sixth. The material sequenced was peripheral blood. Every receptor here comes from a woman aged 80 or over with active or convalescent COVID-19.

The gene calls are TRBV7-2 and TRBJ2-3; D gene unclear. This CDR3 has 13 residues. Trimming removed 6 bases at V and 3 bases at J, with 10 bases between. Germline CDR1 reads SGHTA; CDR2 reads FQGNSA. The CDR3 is CASRRAGTDTQYF. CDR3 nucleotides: TGTGCCAGCAGACGCGCCGGGACAGATACGCAGTATTTT.

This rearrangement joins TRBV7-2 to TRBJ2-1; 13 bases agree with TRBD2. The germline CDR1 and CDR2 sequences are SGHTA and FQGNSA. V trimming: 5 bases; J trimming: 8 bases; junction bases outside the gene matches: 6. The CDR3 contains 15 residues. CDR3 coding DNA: TGTGCCAGCAGCCCTACTAGCGGGGGGGCCGATGAGCAGTTCTTC. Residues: CASSPTSGGADEQFF.

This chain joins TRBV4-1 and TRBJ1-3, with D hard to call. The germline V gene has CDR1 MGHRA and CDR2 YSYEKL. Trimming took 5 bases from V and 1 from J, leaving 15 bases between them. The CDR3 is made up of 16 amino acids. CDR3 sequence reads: CASSGREVMSGNTIYF. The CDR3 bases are TGCGCCAGCAGCGGTCGAGAGGTTATGTCTGGAAACACCATATATTTT.

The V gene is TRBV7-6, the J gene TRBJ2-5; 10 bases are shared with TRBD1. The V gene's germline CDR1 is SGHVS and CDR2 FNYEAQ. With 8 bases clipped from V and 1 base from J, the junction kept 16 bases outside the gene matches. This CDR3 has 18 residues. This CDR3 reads CASYPGAGTGVFQETQYF. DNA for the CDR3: TGTGCCAGCTACCCAGGGGCCGGGACAGGGGTTTTCCAAGAGACCCAGTACTTC.

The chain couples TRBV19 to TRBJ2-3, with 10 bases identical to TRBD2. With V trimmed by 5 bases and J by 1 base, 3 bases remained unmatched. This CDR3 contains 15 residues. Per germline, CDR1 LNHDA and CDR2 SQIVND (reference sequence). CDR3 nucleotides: TGTGCCAGTAGTTTTGGACTAGCGGGCACAGATACGCAGTATTTT. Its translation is CASSFGLAGTDTQYF.

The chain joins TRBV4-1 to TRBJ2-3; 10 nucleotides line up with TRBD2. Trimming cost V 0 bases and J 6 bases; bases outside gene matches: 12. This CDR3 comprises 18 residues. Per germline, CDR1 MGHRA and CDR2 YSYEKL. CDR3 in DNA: TGCGCCAGCAGCCAAGATCTGAGCCTAGCGGGGGCAGGGGATACGCAGTATTTT. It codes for CASSQDLSLAGAGDTQYF.

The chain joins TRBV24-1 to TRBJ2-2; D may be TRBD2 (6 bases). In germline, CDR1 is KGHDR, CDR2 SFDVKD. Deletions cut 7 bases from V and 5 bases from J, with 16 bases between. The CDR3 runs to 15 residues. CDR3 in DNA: TGTGCCACCAGAACCGGGACTGGAGGGACCGGGGAGCTGTTTTTT. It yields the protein CATRTGTGGTGELFF.

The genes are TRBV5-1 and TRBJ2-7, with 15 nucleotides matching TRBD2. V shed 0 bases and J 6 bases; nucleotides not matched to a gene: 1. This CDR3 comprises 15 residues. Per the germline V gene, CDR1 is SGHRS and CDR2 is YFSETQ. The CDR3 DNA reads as TGCGCCAGCAGCTTGGCGGGACTAGCGGGGGGCGAGCAGTACTTC. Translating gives CASSLAGLAGGEQYF. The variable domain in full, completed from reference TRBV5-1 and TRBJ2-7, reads KAGVTQTPRYLIKTRGQQVTLSCSPISGHRSVSWYQQTPGQGLQFLFEYFSETQRNKGNFPGRFSGRQFSNSRSEMNVSTLELGDSALYLCASSLAGLAGGEQYFGPGTRLTVT.

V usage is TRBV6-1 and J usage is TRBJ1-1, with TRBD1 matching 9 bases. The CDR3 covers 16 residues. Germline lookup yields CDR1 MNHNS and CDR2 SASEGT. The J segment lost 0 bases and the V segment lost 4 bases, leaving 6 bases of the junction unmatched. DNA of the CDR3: TGTGCCAGCAGTGGCACAGGGGGCAGGGTGAACACTGAAGCTTTCTTT. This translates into CASSGTGGRVNTEAFF.

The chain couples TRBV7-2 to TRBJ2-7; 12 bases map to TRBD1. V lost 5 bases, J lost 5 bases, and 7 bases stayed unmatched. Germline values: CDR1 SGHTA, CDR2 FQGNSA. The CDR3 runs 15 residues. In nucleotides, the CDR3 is TGTGCCAGCAGCCGGGGACAGGGGGCCTTTCACGAGCAGTACTTC. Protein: CASSRGQGAFHEQYF.

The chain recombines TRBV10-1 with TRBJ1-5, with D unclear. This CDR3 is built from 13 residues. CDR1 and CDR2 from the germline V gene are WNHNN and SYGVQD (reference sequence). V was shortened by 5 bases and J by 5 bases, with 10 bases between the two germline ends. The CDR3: CASSRARDQPQHF. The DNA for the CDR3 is TGCGCCAGCAGTCGAGCCCGGGATCAGCCCCAGCATTTT.

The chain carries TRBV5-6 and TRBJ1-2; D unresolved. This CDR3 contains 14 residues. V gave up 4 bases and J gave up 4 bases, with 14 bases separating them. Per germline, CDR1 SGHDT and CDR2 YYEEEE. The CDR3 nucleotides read TGTGCCAGCAGCCTCCTACAGCAGTTCTATGGCTACACCTTC. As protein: CASSLLQQFYGYTF.

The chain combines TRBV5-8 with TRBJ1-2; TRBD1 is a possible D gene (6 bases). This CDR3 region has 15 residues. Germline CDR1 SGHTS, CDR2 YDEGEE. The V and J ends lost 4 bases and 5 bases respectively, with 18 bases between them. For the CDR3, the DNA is TGTGCCAGCAGCACACCCCGGGCAGGGGATTATGGCTACACCTTC. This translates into CASSTPRAGDYGYTF.

For the CDR3, the DNA is TGTGCCACCCGCCCAGGACAGTCCACTGAAGCTTTCTTT. Translation gives CATRPGQSTEAFF. The chain uses TRBV18 and TRBJ1-1; a weak D match, TRBD1 (6 bases). The CDR3 has 13 amino acids. CDR1 KGHSH and CDR2 LQKENI come from the germline V gene. The V gene lost 10 bases and the J gene lost 4 bases, with 16 bases spanning the gap.

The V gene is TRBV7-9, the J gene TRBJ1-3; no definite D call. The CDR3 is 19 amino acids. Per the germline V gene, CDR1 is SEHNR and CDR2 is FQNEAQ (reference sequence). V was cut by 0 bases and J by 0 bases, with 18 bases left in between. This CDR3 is CASSLAGLNSPTSGNTIYF. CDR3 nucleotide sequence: TGTGCCAGCAGCTTAGCGGGCCTGAATTCGCCCACCTCTGGAAACACCATATATTTT.

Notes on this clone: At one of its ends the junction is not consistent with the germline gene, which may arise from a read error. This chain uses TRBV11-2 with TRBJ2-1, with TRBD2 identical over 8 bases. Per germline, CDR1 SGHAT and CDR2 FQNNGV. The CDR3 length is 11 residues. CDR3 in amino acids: CASSPGSGEVF. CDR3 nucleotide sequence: TGTGCCAGCAGCCCCGGTAGCGGGGAGGTCTTC. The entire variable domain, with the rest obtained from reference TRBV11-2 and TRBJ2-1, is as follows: EAGVAQSPRYKIIEKRQSVAFWCNPISGHATLYWYQQILGQGPKLLIQFQNNGVVDDSQLPKDRFSAERLKGVDSTLKIQPAKLEDSAVYLCASSPGSGEVFGPGTRLTVL.

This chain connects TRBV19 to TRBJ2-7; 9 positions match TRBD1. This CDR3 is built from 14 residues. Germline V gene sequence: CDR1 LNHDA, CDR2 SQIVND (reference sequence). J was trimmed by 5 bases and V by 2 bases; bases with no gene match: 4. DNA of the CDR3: TGTGCCAGTAGTATATGGGACAGGGTCCACGAGCAGTACTTC. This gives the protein CASSIWDRVHEQYF.

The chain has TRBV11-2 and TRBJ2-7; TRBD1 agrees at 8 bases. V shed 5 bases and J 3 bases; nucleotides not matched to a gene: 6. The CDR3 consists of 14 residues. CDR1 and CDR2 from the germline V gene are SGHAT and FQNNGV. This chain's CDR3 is CASSLGTGYYEQYF. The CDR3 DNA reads TGTGCCAGCAGCCTAGGGACAGGTTACTACGAGCAGTACTTC. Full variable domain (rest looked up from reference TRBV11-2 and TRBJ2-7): EAGVAQSPRYKIIEKRQSVAFWCNPISGHATLYWYQQILGQGPKLLIQFQNNGVVDDSQLPKDRFSAERLKGVDSTLKIQPAKLEDSAVYLCASSLGTGYYEQYFGPGTRLTVT.

For the CDR3, the DNA is TGTGCCAGCAGTTTGGACGGGGGGAATGAGCAGTTCTTC. This encodes CASSLDGGNEQFF. This chain uses TRBV27 with TRBJ2-1; 7 bases align to TRBD2. V gave up 3 bases and J gave up 7 bases; unmatched junction bases: 3. The CDR3 has 13 amino acids. CDR1 MNHEY and CDR2 SMNVEV come from the germline V gene (reference sequence).

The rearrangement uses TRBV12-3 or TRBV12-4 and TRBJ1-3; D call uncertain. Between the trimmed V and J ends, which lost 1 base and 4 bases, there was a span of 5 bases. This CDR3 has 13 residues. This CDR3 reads CASSLGPGNTIYF. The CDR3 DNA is TGTGCCAGCAGTTTAGGGCCAGGAAACACCATATATTTT.

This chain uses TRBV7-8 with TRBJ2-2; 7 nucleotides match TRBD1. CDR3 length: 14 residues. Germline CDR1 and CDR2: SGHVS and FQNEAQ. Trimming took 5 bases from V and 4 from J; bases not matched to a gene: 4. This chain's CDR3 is CASSRDRVTGELFF. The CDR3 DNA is TGTGCCAGCAGCCGAGACAGGGTCACCGGGGAGCTGTTTTTT.

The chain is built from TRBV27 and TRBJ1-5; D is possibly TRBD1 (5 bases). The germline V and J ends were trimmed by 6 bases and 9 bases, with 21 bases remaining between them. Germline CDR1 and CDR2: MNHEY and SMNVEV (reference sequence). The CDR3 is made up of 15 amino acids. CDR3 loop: CASSPRMGGEMPQHF. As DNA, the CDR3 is TGTGCCAGCAGCCCAAGGATGGGAGGGGAGATGCCCCAGCATTTT.

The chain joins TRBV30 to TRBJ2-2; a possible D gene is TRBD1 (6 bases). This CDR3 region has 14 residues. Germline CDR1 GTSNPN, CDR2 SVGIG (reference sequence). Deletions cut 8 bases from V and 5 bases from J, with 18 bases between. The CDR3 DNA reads TGTGCCGGAGCACAGGGACGGCGGACCGGGGAGCTGTTTTTT. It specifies CAGAQGRRTGELFF.

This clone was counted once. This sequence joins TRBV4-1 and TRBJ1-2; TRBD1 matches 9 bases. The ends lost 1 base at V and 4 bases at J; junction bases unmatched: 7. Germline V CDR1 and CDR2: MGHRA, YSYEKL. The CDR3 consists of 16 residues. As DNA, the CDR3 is TGCGCCAGCAGCCAAGCATATGCACAGGGGGCCTATGGCTACACCTTC. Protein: CASSQAYAQGAYGYTF.

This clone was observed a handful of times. CDR3 coding DNA: TGTGCCAGCAGTCCCCAGGGATCCGAGCAGTACTTC. The encoded protein is CASSPQGSEQYF. The gene calls are TRBV6-5 and TRBJ2-7; TRBD1 is a possible D gene (5 bases). The germline gives CDR1 MNHEY, CDR2 SVGAGI. The CDR3 sequence is 12 residues long. Trimming cost V 5 bases and J 6 bases, with 11 bases left between them.